This T cell receptor (beta chain) emerged from a study of OX40 agonist ivuxolimab in advanced cancers. Looking at the study overall: Cohort: 65% to 90% men, mean age 60, aged about 23 to 79. Findings and limits, study-wide: Low normalized T-cell clonal expansion was also seen in some nonresponders.

Clones were sequenced by immunoSEQ multiplex PCR, and TCRdb holds only the in-frame ones, with some missing. The table includes some 69,000 clones, just over 90% detected once. A remark on this clone: The antigen remains unidentified.

Trimming pared 10 bases from V and 6 bases from J, leaving 6 bases between. The CDR3 length is 10 residues. CDR1 is MDHEN and CDR2 is SYDVKM in the germline V gene. Sequencing used CD4+ or CD8+ T cells sorted from blood, obtained in a trial of the OX40 agonist ivuxolimab. The chain combines TRBV28 with TRBJ2-2; unclear D gene. The receptor was isolated from an adult with an advanced solid tumor such as melanoma, head and neck, liver or kidney cancer. The CDR3 nucleotides are TGTGCCACCTCCGCCGGGGAGCTGTTTTTT. Translation gives CATSAGELFF.